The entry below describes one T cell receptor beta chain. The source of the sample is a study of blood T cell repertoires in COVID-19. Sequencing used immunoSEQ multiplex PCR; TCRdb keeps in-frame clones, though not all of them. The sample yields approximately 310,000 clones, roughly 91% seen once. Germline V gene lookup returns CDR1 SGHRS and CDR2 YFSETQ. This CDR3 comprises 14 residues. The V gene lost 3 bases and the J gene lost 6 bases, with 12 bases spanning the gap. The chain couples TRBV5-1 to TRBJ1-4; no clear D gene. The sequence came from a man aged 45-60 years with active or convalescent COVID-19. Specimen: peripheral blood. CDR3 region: CASSSWAGDEKLFF. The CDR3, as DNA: TGCGCCAGCAGCTCATGGGCAGGCGATGAAAAACTGTTTTTT. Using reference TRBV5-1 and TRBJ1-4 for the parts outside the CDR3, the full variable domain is KAGVTQTPRYLIKTRGQQVTLSCSPISGHRSVSWYQQTPGQGLQFLFEYFSETQRNKGNFPGRFSGRQFSNSRSEMNVSTLELGDSALYLCASSSWAGDEKLFFGSGTQLSVL.